Detailed here is one TCR beta chain. The antigen remains unidentified. In germline, CDR1 is SGHRS, CDR2 YFSETQ. The CDR3 consists of 14 residues. Trimming removed 3 bases from V and 3 bases from J; junction bases left unmatched: 2. Both 60 Vbeta primers and 13 Jbeta primers went into the PCR. TCRdb's copy holds only in-frame clones and misses some; the assay was immunoSEQ multiplex PCR. The profile covers more than 40,000 clones, with 51% appearing a single time and roughly 6% taken by the ten largest. The data originate from a study of cytomegalovirus exposure and HLA in healthy donors. The study, taken as a whole, reports: Among the most significant clusters, several appeared linked to common viral pathogens in a later analysis.

Sequencing was done on a sample of PBMCs. This receptor was taken from a man aged 60 to 69 in good health and CMV-seronegative. The chain combines TRBV5-1 with TRBJ1-3, with 8 bases fitting TRBD1. This CDR3 reads CASSSGQGGNTIYF. CDR3 nucleotides: TGCGCCAGCAGCTCCGGACAGGGTGGAAACACCATATATTTT.